This TCR beta chain was captured in a study of blood T cell repertoires in COVID-19. Clones were read by immunoSEQ multiplex PCR, and TCRdb kept only the in-frame ones, dropping some. The repertoire consists of roughly 180,000 clones, with roughly 84% occurring once and the leading ten covering less than 20%. The CDR3 loop spans 15 amino acids. Input material: PBMCs or T cells enriched from blood (not recorded which). The source of this sequence is a man between 60 and 70 years old who had recovered from COVID-19. The chain employs TRBV21-1 and TRBJ1-2. TRBV21-1 is designated a pseudogene. CDR3 in DNA: TGTGCCAGCAGCGTTAAAACTAGGACGGGCTATGGCTACACCTTC. Amino acid sequence: CASSVKTRTGYGYTF.